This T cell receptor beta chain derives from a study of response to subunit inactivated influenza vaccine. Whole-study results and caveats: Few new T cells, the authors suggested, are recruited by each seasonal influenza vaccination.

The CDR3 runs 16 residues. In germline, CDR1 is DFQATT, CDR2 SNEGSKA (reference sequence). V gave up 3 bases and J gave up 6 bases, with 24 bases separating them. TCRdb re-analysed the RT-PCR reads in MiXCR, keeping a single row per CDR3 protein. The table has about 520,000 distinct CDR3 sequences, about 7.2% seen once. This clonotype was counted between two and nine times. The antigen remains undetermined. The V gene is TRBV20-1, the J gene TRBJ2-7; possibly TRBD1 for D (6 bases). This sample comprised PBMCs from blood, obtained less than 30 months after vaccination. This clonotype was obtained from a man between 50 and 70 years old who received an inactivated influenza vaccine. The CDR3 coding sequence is TGCAGTGCTAGGGATATAAGAAAGGACAGCGCGGCCGAGCAGTACTTC. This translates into CSARDIRKDSAAEQYF.